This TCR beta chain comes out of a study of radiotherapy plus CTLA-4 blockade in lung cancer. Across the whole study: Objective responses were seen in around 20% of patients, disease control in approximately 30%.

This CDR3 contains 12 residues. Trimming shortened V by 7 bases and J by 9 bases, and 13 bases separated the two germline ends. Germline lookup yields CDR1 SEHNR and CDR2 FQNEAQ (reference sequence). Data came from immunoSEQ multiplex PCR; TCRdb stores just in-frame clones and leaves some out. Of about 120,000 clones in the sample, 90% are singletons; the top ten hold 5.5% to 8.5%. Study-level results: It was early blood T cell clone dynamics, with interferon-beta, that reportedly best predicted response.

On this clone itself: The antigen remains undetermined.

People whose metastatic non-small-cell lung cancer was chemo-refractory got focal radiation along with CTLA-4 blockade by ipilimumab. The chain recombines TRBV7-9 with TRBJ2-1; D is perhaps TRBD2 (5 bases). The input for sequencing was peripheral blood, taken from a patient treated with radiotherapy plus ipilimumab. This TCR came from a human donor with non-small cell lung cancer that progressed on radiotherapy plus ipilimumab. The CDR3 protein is CASIASAGEQFF. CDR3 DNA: TGTGCCAGCATCGCGTCGGCGGGTGAGCAGTTCTTC.